This T cell receptor (beta chain) originates from a study of PD-1 blockade in mismatch repair-deficient tumors. On the study more broadly: Enrolled about 2013-2017, patients had progressing, pretreated mismatch repair-deficient cancers of over nine types. Findings of the study overall: Rapid post-treatment expansion, then contraction, generally preceding radiologic response, marked tumor-resident clones.

Assay used: immunoSEQ multiplex PCR; TCRdb lists only in-frame clones, some missing. The sample holds under 25,000 clones, approximately 84% seen once. PCR or immunohistochemistry showed mismatch repair deficiency in every enrolled patient. TCRs were sequenced from a few patients responding to pembrolizumab. CDR1 is SGHVS, CDR2 FQNEAQ, per germline. The CDR3 contains 14 residues. Losses at the gene ends were 5 bases for V and 7 bases for J; bases not matched to a gene: 6. There are a few counts of this clone. Its target is unknown. J is TRBJ2-7 and V is TRBV7-8, with 12 bases that match TRBD1. This TCR derives from an adult with mismatch repair-deficient cancer. Sample: peripheral blood, taken 2 weeks after starting pembrolizumab. DNA for the CDR3: TGTGCCAGCAGCACGGGACAGGGGGCTAGGGAGCAGTACTTC. It encodes CASSTGQGAREQYF.